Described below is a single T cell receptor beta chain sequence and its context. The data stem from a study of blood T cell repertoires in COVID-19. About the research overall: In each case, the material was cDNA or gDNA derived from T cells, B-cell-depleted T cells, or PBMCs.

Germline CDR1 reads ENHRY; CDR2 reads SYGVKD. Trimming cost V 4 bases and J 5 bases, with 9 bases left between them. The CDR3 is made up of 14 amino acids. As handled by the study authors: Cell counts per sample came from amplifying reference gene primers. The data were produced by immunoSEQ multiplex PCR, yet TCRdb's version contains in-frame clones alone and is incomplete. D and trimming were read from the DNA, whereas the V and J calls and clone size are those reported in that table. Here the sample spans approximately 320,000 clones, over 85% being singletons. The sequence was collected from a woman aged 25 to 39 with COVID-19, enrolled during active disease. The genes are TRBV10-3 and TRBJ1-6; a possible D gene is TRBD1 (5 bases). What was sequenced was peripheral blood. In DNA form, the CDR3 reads TGTGCCATCAGTGGGACACTTGATAATTCACCCCTCCACTTT. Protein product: CAISGTLDNSPLHF.